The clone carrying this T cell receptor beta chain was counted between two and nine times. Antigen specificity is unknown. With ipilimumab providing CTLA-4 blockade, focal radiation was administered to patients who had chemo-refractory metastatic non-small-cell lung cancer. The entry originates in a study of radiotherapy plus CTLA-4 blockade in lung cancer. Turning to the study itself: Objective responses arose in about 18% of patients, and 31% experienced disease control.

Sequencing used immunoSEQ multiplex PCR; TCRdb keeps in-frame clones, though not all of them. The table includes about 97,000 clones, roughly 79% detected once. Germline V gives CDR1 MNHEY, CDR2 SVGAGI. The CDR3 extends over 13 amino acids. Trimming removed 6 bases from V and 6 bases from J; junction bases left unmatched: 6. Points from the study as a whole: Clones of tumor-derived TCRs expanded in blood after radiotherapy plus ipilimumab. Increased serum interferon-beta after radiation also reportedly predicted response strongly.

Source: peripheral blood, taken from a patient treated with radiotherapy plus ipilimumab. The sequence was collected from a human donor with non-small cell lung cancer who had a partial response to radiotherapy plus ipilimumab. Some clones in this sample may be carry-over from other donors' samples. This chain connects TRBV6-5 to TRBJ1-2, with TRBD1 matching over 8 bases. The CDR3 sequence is CASSLTGGDGYTF. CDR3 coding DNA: TGTGCCAGCAGCTTAACAGGGGGTGATGGCTACACCTTC.